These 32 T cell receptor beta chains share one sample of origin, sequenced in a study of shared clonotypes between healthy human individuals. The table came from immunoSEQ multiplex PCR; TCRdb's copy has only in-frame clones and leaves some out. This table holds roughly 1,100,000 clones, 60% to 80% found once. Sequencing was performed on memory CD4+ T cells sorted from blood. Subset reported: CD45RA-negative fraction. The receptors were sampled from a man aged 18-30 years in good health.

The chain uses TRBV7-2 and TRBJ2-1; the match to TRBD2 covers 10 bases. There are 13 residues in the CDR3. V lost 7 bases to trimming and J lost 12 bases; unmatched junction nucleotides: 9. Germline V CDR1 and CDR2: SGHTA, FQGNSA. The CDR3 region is CASIHSGGRGQFF. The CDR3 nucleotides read TGTGCCAGCATCCATAGCGGGGGGCGTGGGCAGTTCTTC.

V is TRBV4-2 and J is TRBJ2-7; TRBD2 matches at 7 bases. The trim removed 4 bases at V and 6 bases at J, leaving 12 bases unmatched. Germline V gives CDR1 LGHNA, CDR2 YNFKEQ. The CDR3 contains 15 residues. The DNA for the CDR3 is TGTGCCAGCAGCCCGAAAACAGCGGGGTACGGCGAGCAGTACTTC. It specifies CASSPKTAGYGEQYF.

CDR3 nucleotide sequence: TGTGCCAGCAGCGAGGGACAGGGTATTACAGATACGCAGTATTTT. It translates to CASSEGQGITDTQYF. This rearrangement joins TRBV6-4 to TRBJ2-3, with TRBD1 identical over 9 bases. Unmatched junction bases numbered 7, after V lost 6 bases and J lost 3 bases. The germline gives CDR1 MRHNA, CDR2 SNTAGT. This CDR3 spans 15 amino acids.

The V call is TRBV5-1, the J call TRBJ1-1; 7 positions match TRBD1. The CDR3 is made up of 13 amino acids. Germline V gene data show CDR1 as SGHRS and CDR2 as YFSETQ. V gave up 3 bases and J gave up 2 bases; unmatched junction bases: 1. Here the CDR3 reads CASSWDSNTEAFF. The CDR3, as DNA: TGCGCCAGCAGCTGGGACAGCAACACTGAAGCTTTCTTT.

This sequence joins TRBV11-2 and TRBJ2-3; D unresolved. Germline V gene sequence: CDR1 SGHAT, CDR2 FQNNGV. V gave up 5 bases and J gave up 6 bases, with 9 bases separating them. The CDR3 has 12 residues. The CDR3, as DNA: TGTGCCAGCAGCCCTTATACCGATACGCAGTATTTT. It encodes CASSPYTDTQYF.

CDR3 coding DNA: TGTGCCAGCAGCACAGGGGTGGGGGGCACTGAAGCTTTCTTT. Amino acid sequence: CASSTGVGGTEAFF. J is TRBJ1-1 and V is TRBV5-4; 7 bases line up with TRBD1. The CDR3 consists of 14 residues. CDR1 SGHNT and CDR2 YYREEE come from the germline V gene (reference sequence). V lost 4 bases to trimming and J lost 4 bases; unmatched junction nucleotides: 7.

This CDR3 reads CASSPYSGGAGEQYF. The CDR3 DNA is TGCGCCAGCAGCCCGTACTCAGGGGGCGCGGGCGAGCAGTACTTC. The chain joins TRBV5-1 to TRBJ2-7; the match to TRBD1 covers 8 bases. This CDR3 comprises 15 residues. Germline V gene data show CDR1 as SGHRS and CDR2 as YFSETQ. V gave up 4 bases and J gave up 6 bases; unmatched junction bases: 12. Variable domain in full (rest from reference TRBV5-1 and TRBJ2-7): KAGVTQTPRYLIKTRGQQVTLSCSPISGHRSVSWYQQTPGQGLQFLFEYFSETQRNKGNFPGRFSGRQFSNSRSEMNVSTLELGDSALYLCASSPYSGGAGEQYFGPGTRLTVT.

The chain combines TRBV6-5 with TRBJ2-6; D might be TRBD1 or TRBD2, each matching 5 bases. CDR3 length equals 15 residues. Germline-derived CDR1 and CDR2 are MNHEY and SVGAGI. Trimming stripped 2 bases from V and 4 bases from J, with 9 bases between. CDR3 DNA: TGTGCCAGCAGTTACCCGGGGACCGGGGCCAACGTCCTGACTTTC. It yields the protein CASSYPGTGANVLTF.

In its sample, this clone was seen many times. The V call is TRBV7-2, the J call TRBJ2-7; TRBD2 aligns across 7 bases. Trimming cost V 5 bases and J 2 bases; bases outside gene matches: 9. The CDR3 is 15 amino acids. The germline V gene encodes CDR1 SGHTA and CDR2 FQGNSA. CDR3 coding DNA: TGTGCCAGCAGCCTTTGGGTCAGCGGGACCTACGAGCAGTACTTC. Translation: CASSLWVSGTYEQYF.

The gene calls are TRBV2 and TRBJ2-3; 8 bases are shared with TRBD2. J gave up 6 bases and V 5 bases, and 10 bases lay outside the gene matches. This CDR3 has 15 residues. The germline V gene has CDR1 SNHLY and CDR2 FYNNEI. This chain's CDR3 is CASSQGGSGVDTQYF. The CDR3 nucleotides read TGTGCCAGCAGTCAGGGAGGTAGCGGGGTCGATACGCAGTATTTT.

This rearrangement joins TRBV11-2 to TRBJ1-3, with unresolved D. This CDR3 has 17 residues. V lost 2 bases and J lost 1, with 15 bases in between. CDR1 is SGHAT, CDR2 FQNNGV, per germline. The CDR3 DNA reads TGTGCCAGCAGCTTAAGCCCTTCTGACGCATCTGGAAACACCATATATTTT. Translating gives CASSLSPSDASGNTIYF.

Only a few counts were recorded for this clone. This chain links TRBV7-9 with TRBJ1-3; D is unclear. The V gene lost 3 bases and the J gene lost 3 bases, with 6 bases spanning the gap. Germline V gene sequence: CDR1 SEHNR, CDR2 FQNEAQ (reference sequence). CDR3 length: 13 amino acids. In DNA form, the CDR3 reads TGTGCCAGCAGCTTCAACGGTGGAAACACCATATATTTT. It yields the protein CASSFNGGNTIYF.

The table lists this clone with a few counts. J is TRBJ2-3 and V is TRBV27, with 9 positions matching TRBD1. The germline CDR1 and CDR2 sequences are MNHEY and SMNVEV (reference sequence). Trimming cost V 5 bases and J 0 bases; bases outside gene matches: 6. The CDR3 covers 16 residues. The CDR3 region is CASSPGTGSSTDTQYF. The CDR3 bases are TGTGCCAGCAGTCCGGGGACAGGGTCTAGCACAGATACGCAGTATTTT.

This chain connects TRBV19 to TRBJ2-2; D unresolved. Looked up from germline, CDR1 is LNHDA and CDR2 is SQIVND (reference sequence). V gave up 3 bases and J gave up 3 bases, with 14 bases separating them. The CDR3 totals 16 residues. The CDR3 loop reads CASSISPVGHTGELFF. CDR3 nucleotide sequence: TGTGCCAGTAGTATCAGTCCCGTTGGGCACACCGGGGAGCTGTTTTTT.

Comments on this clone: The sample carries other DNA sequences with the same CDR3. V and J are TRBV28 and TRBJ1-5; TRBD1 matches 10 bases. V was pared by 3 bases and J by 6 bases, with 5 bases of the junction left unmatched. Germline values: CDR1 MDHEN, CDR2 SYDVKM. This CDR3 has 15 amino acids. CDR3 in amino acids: CASSLGTGVRQPQHF. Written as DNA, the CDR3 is TGTGCCAGCAGTTTGGGGACAGGGGTCCGTCAGCCCCAGCATTTT.

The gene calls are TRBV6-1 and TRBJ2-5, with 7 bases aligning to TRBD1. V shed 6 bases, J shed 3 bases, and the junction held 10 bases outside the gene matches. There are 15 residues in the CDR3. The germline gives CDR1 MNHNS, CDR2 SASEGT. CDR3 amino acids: CASRGDSLGEETQYF. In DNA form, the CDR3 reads TGTGCCAGCAGGGGGGACAGCTTGGGGGAAGAGACCCAGTACTTC.

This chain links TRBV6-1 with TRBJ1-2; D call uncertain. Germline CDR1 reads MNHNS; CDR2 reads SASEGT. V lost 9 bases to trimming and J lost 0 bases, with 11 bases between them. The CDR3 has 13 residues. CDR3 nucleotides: TGTGCCAGTAAAAGCGGATCTAACTATGGCTACACCTTC. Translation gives CASKSGSNYGYTF.

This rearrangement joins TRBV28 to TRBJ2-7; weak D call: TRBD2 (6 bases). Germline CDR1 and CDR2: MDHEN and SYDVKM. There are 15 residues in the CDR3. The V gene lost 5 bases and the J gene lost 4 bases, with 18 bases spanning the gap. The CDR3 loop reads CASSPRQLAAYEQYF. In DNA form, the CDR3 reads TGTGCCAGCAGTCCCCGTCAACTAGCTGCGTACGAGCAGTACTTC. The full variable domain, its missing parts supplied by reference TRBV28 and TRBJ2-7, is DVKVTQSSRYLVKRTGEKVFLECVQDMDHENMFWYRQDPGLGLRLIYFSYDVKMKEKGDIPEGYSVSREKKERFSLILESASTNQTSMYLCASSPRQLAAYEQYFGPGTRLTVT.

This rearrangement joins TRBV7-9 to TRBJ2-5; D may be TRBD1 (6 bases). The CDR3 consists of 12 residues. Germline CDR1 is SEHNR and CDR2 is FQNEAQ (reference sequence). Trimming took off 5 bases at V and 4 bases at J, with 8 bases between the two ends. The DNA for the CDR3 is TGTGCCAGCAGCGACAGGAGAGAGACCCAGTACTTC. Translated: CASSDRRETQYF.

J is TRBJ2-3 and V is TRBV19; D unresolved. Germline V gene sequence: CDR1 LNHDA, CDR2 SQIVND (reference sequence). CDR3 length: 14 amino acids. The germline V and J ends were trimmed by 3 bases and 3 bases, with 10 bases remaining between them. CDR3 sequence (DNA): TGTGCCAGTAGTATGGGTGCCAGGACAGATACGCAGTATTTT. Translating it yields CASSMGARTDTQYF.

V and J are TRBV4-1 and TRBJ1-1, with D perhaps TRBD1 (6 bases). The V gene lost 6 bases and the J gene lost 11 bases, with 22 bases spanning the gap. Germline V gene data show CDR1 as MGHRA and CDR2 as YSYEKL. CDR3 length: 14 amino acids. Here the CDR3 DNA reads TGCGCCAGCAGGCGGGTCGGGGGGGCAGATAGGGCTTTCTTT. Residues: CASRRVGGADRAFF.

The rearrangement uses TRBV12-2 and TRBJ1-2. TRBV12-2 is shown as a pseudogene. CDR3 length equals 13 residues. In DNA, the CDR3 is TGTGCAAGTCGCTTAGACAGGAGGCATGGCTACACCTTC. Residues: CASRLDRRHGYTF.

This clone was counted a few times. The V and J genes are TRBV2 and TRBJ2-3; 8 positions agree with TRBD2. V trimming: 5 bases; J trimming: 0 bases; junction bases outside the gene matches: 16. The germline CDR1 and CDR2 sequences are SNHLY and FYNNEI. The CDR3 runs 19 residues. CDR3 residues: CASSSAGSGRSQSTDTQYF. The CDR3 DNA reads TGTGCCAGCAGTTCTGCCGGGAGCGGGAGATCCCAAAGCACAGATACGCAGTATTTT.

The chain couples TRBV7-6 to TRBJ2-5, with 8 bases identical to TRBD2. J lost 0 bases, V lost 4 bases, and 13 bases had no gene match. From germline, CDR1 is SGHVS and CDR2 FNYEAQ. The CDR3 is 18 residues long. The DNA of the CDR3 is TGTGCCAGCAGCTCTCGGCAAGCGGGGGCCAGGTACCAAGAGACCCAGTACTTC. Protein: CASSSRQAGARYQETQYF.

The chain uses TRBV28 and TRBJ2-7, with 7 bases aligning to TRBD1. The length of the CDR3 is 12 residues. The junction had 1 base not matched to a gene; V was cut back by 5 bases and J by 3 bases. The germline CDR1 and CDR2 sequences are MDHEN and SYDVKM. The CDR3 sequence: CASSTGVYEQYF. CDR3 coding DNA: TGTGCCAGCAGTACAGGGGTCTACGAGCAGTACTTC.

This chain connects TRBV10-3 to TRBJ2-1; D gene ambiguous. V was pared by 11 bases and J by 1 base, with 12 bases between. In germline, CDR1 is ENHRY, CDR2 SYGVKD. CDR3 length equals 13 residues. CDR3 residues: CAVRTSSYNEQFF. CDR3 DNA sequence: TGTGCCGTCCGAACATCGTCCTACAATGAGCAGTTCTTC.

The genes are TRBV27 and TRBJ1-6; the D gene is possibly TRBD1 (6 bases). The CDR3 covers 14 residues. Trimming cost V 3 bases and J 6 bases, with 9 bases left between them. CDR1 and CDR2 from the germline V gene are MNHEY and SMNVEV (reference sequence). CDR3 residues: CASSFEGVNSPLHF. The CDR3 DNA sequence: TGTGCCAGCAGTTTCGAGGGGGTTAATTCACCCCTCCACTTT.

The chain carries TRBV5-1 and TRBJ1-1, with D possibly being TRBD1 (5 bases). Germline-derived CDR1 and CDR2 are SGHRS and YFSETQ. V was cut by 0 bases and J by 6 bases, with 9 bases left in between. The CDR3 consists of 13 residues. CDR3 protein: CASSLASGPEAFF. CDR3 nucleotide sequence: TGCGCCAGCAGCTTGGCCTCGGGGCCTGAAGCTTTCTTT.

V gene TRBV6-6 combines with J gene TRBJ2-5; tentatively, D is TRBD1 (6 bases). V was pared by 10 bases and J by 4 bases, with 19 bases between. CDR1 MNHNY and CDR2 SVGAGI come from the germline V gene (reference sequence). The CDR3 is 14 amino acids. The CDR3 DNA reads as TGTGCCACCAAGGAGTCAGGGGCCGGAGAGACCCAGTACTTC. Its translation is CATKESGAGETQYF.

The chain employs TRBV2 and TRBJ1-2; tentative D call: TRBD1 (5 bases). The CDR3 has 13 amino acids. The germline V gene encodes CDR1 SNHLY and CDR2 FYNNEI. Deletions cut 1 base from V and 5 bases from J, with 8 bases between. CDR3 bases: TGTGCCAGCAGTGAAGTCAGGGATTATGGCTACACCTTC. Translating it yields CASSEVRDYGYTF.

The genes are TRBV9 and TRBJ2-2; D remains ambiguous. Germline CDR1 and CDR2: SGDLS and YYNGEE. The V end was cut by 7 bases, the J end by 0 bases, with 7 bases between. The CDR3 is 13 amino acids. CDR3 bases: TGTGCCAGCGTCAGTACGAACACCGGGGAGCTGTTTTTT. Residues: CASVSTNTGELFF.

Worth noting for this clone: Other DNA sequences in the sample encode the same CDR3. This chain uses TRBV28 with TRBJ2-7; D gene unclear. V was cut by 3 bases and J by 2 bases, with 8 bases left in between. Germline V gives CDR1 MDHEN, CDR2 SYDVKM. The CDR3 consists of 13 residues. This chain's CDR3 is CASSLGITYEQYF. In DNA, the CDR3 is TGTGCCAGCAGTTTGGGCATAACCTACGAGCAGTACTTC.